This T cell receptor beta chain was found in a study of PD-L1 blockade in urothelial cancer. Study-level background: Before enrollment, 0 to 3 chemotherapy regimens had been given to patients.

Time point given: peripheral blood 6 weeks after treatment start. For each patient, 1 to 8 samples were obtained, pretreatment and on-treatment. TCRdb's table, derived via immunoSEQ multiplex PCR, lists solely in-frame clones and lacks some. The table has about 19,000 clones, roughly four fifths seen once. This CDR3 is built from 14 residues. V lost 10 bases, J lost 0 bases, and 14 bases lay in between. Germline-derived CDR1 and CDR2 are SNHLY and FYNNEI. The material was PBMCs, obtained around atezolizumab (anti-PD-L1) treatment. The J gene is TRBJ2-3, the V gene TRBV2; D possibly corresponds to TRBD1 (6 bases). The receptor was isolated from a middle-aged man with urothelial cancer. CDR3 sequence reads: CAIPRQDSTDTQYF. As DNA, the CDR3 is TGTGCCATCCCGCGACAGGACAGCACAGATACGCAGTATTTT. Full variable domain (rest looked up from reference TRBV2 and TRBJ2-3): EPEVTQTPSHQVTQMGQEVILRCVPISNHLYFYWYRQILGQKVEFLVSFYNNEISEKSEIFDDQFSVERPDGSNFTLKIRSTKLEDSAMYFCAIPRQDSTDTQYFGPGTRLTVL.